This T cell receptor (beta chain) derives from a study of blood T cell repertoires in COVID-19. About the research overall: Whether acute or convalescent, the COVID-19 samples came from the United States, Italy and Spain. PBMCs, B-cell-depleted T cells, or T cells provided the cDNA or gDNA that made up the material.

This clone was seen a few times. This CDR3 contains 15 residues. The germline gives CDR1 SGHRS, CDR2 YFSETQ. V lost 2 bases and J 3 bases, leaving 9 bases between the germline ends. How the authors handled the data: The assay estimated nucleated cells by amplifying reference gene primers. Assay: immunoSEQ multiplex PCR; the TCRdb copy retains only in-frame clones and omits some. V and J calls and clone size are given by that table; D and trimming were obtained from the DNA. The sample contains 60,000 to 95,000 clones, around 74% of which appear only once. The chain couples TRBV5-1 to TRBJ1-6; weak D call: TRBD1 (6 bases). This TCR was recovered from a human donor with acute or convalescent COVID-19. The donor label of this sample is uncertain. The sequencing input was peripheral blood. CDR3 sequence: CASSFRQDYNSPLHF. In DNA form, the CDR3 reads TGCGCCAGCAGCTTCAGACAGGACTATAATTCACCCCTCCACTTT.